This T cell receptor beta chain was recorded in a study of CD8 T cells in ankylosing spondylitis. Study-level findings and limits: In synovial fluid and blood from reactive arthritis, some motif variants were previously reported.

The table lists this clonotype with a few counts. Antigen unknown. V lost 3 bases, J lost 6 bases, and 2 bases lay in between. CDR3 length: 11 residues. Looked up from germline, CDR1 is LGHDT and CDR2 is YNNKEL (reference sequence). Preparation of TCR beta libraries was done by quantitative 5'-RACE with molecular barcodes. Using its own MiXCR run on the 5' RACE reads, TCRdb lists one record per CDR3 protein. The sample has 290,000 or so distinct CDR3 sequences, about a fifth seen once. This TCR was sampled from a female donor with ankylosing spondylitis or in good health (not recorded which). The chain has TRBV3-1 and TRBJ2-2; D uncertain. Sequences were obtained from blood, either unsorted or a sorted T cell fraction (not recorded which). The CDR3 DNA sequence: TGTGCCAGCAGCCAGTCCGGGGAGCTGTTTTTT. It specifies CASSQSGELFF.